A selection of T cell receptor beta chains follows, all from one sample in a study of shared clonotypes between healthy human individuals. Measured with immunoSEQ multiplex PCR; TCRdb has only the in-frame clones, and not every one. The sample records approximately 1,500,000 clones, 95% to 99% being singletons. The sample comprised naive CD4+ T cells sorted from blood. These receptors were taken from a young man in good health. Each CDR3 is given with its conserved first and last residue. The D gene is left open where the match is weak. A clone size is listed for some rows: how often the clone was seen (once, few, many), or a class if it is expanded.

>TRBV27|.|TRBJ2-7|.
CASSLTGRYEQYF
TGTGCCAGCAGTTTGACTGGGCGGTACGAGCAGTACTTC
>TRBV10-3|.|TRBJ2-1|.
CATLPVESNEQFF
TGTGCCACCCTTCCGGTAGAAAGCAATGAGCAGTTCTTC
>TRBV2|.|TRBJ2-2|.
CASSEIESTGELFF
TGTGCCAGCAGTGAAATCGAGTCAACCGGGGAGCTGTTTTTT
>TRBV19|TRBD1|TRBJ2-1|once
CASSTGTGTGLYNEQFF
TGTGCCAGTAGTACGGGGACCGGGACAGGCCTCTACAATGAGCAGTTCTTC
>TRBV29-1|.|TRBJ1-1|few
CSSVTGYTEAFF
TGCAGCTCCGTCACAGGGTACACTGAAGCTTTCTTT
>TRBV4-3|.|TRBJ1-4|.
CASSQDPQGKKLFF
TGCGCCAGCAGCCAGGATCCTCAGGGAAAAAAACTGTTTTTT
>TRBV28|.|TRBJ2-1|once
CASSGLGRDYNEQFF
TGTGCCAGCAGTGGGTTAGGGCGGGACTACAATGAGCAGTTCTTC
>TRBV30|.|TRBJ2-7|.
CAWSGPPGTTKTYEQYF
TGTGCCTGGAGTGGCCCTCCCGGGACCACCAAGACCTACGAGCAGTACTTC
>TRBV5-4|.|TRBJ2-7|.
CASSHPGYQNGEQYF
TGTGCCAGCAGCCACCCGGGATACCAAAATGGCGAGCAGTACTTC
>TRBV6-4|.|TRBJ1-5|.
CASSHYIFWRNQPQHF
TGTGCCAGCAGTCATTACATCTTTTGGCGCAATCAGCCCCAGCATTTT
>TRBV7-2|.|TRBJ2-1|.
CASSQLEFTGSSYNEQFF
TGTGCCAGCAGCCAACTGGAGTTTACGGGGAGCTCCTACAATGAGCAGTTCTTC
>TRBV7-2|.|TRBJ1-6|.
CASSTTGTPFYF
TGTGCCAGCAGCACGACCGGGACACCCTTCTACTTT
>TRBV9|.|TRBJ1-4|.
CASSVEGYEKLFF
TGTGCCAGCAGCGTAGAGGGGTATGAAAAACTGTTTTTT
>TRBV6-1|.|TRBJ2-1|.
CASSEVDDEQFF
TGTGCCAGCAGTGAAGTTGACGATGAGCAGTTCTTC
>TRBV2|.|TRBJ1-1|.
CASSAGPGMNTEAFF
TGTGCCAGCAGCGCCGGCCCTGGGATGAACACTGAAGCTTTCTTT
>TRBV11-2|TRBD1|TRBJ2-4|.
CASSLDLTRQGYIQYF
TGTGCCAGCAGCTTAGACTTAACCCGACAGGGGTACATTCAGTACTTC
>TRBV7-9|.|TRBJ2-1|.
CATLEGEQFF
TGTGCCACCCTCGAGGGTGAGCAGTTCTTC
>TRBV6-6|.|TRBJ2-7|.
CASSRTSYEQYF
TGTGCCAGCAGTCGCACTAGTTACGAGCAGTACTTC
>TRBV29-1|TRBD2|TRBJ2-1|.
CSVHTAGTSSYNEQFF
TGCAGCGTACATACCGCCGGGACTAGTTCCTACAATGAGCAGTTCTTC
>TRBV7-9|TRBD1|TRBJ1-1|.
CASSLPLGTGGFEAFF
TGTGCCAGCAGCCTTCCATTGGGGACAGGGGGTTTTGAAGCTTTCTTT
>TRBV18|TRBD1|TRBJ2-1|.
CASLKTGGYNEQFF
TGTGCCAGCTTGAAGACAGGGGGCTACAATGAGCAGTTCTTC
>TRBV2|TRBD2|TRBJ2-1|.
CASRGLAGGHEQFF
TGTGCCAGCAGAGGACTAGCGGGAGGGCATGAGCAGTTCTTC
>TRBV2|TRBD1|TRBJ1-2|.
CASRERTGEYGYTF
TGTGCCAGCAGAGAAAGGACAGGGGAATATGGCTACACCTTC
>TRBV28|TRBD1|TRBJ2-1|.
CASSDRGSHNEQFF
TGTGCCAGCTCGGACAGGGGATCCCACAATGAGCAGTTCTTC
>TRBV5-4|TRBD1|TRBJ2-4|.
CASSPTGVGTENIQYF
TGTGCCAGCAGCCCTACAGGGGTCGGAACCGAAAACATTCAGTACTTC
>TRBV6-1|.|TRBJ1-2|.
CASSVIGNGYTF
TGTGCCAGCAGTGTAATAGGGAATGGCTACACCTTC
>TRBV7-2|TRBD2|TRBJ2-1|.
CASSFGLAGYNEQFF
TGTGCCAGCAGCTTCGGACTAGCGGGCTACAATGAGCAGTTCTTC
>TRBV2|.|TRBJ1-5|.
CASRATDVSQPQHF
TGTGCCAGCAGGGCCACGGACGTCAGTCAGCCCCAGCATTTT
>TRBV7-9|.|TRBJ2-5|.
CASSYDSAQETQYF
TGTGCCAGCAGCTACGATTCCGCCCAAGAGACCCAGTACTTC
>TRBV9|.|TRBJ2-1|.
CASSDNTDNEQFF
TGTGCCAGCAGTGATAACACGGACAATGAGCAGTTCTTC
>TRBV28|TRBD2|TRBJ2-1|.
CASRKIAGDYNEQFF
TGTGCCAGCAGGAAAATAGCGGGAGACTACAATGAGCAGTTCTTC
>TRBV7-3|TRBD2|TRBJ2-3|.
CASSLFPPSGTDTQYF
TGTGCCAGCAGCTTATTTCCGCCTAGCGGGACAGATACGCAGTATTTT
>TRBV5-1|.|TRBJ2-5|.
CASSLEFQETQYF
TGCGCCAGCAGCCTGGAATTCCAAGAGACCCAGTACTTC
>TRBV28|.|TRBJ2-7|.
CASSSNPHEQYF
TGTGCCAGCAGCTCAAATCCCCACGAGCAGTACTTC
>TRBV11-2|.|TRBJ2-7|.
CASSPAGTPGDF
TGTGCCAGCAGCCCGGCCGGGACCCCTGGAGACTTC
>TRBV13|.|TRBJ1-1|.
CASSVLGDTEAFF
TGTGCCAGCAGCGTACTAGGGGACACTGAAGCTTTCTTT
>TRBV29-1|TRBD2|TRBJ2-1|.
CSVRRELYNEQFF
TGCAGCGTTAGGCGGGAGCTGTACAATGAGCAGTTCTTC
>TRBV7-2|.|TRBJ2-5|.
CASSLYEETQYF
TGTGCCAGCAGCCTGTATGAAGAGACCCAGTACTTC
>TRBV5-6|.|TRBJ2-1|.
CASSLSYNEQFF
TGTGCCAGCAGCTTAAGCTACAATGAGCAGTTCTTC
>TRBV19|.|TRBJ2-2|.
CASTPDTGELFF
TGTGCCAGTACCCCCGACACCGGGGAGCTGTTTTTT
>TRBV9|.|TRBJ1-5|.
CASSQGQGNQPQHF
TGTGCCAGCAGCCAAGGGCAGGGGAATCAGCCCCAGCATTTT
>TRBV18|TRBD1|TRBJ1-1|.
CASSGQLNTEAFF
TGTGCCAGCTCGGGACAGTTGAACACTGAAGCTTTCTTT
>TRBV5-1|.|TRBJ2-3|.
CASSLDPGASTDTQYF
TGCGCCAGCAGCTTGGATCCGGGGGCTAGCACAGATACGCAGTATTTT
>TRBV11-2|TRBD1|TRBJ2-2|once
CASSLDREHGELFF
TGTGCCAGCAGTCTCGACAGGGAACACGGGGAGCTGTTTTTT
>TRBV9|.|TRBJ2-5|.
CASSVAGGQETQYF
TGTGCCAGCAGCGTAGCTGGGGGCCAAGAGACCCAGTACTTC
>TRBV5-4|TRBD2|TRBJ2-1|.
CASSSPAGGHNEQFF
TGTGCCAGCAGCTCCCCAGCGGGAGGGCACAATGAGCAGTTCTTC
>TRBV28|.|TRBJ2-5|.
CASTRKKGGETQYF
TGTGCCAGCACCAGGAAAAAGGGCGGGGAGACCCAGTACTTC
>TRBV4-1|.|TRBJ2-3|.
CASSRVDGTDTQYF
TGCGCCAGCAGTAGGGTGGACGGCACAGATACGCAGTATTTT
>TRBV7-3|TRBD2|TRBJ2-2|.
CASSPPPSGRTTGELFF
TGTGCCAGCAGCCCCCCCCCTAGCGGGAGGACCACCGGGGAGCTGTTTTTT
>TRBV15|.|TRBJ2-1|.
CATSRRYRPLGDNEQFF
TGTGCCACCAGCAGACGGTACAGGCCCCTGGGGGACAATGAGCAGTTCTTC
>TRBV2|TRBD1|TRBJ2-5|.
CASSEGFRAEGGETQYF
TGTGCCAGCAGTGAGGGGTTTAGGGCCGAAGGGGGCGAGACCCAGTACTTC
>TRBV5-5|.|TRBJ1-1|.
CASSSGRRANTEAFF
TGTGCCAGCAGCTCCGGCCGGCGGGCGAACACTGAAGCTTTCTTT
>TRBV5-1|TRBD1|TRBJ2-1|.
CASSLGTGEGNEQFF
TGCGCCAGCAGCTTGGGGACAGGGGAGGGAAATGAGCAGTTCTTC
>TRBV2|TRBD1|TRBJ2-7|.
CASGDSSYEQYF
TGTGCCAGCGGGGACAGCTCCTACGAGCAGTACTTC
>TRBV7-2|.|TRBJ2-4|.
CASSLTTNTHYIQYF
TGTGCCAGCAGCTTAACCACAAACACTCATTACATTCAGTACTTC